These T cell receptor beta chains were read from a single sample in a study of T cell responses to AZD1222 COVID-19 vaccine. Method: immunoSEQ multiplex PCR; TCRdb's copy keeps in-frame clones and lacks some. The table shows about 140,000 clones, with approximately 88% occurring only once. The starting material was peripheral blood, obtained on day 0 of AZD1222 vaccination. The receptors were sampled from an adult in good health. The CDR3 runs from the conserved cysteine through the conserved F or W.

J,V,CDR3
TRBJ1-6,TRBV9,CASSVGTQNSPLHF
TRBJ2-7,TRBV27,CASSLRGMVAYEQYF
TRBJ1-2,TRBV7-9,CASSLAQAYGYTF
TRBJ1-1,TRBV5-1,CASSPERSPAFF
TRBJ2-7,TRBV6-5,CASSLLSDSYEQYF
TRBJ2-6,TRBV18,CASSPRTGRSGANVLTF
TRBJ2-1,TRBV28,CASSKGLAGSYNEQFF
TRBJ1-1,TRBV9,CASSEGAGNTEAFF
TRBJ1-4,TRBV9,CASSVGRGASKGKLFF
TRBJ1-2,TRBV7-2,CASRTGTTGYTF
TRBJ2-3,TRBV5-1,CASSSRQGRDTQYF
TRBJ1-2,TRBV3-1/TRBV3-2,CASSMGGQGYGYTF
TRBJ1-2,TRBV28,CASSSRGGQSSVYTF
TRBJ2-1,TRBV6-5,CATAGLAGSYNEQFF
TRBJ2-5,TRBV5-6,CASSLSVFRSSETQYF
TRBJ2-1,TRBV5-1,CASSSTSPNEQFF
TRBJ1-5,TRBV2,CASRRQGHNQPQHF
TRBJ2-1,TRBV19,CASRPAGTSSYNEQFF
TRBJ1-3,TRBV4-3,CASSQQGAAGNTIYF
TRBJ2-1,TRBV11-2,CASSFTTHADEQFF
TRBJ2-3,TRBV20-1,CSASGGLAGGADTQYF
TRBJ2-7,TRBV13,CASRLWGYEQYF
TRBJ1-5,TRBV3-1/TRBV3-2,CASSRGYNQPQHF
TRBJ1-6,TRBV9,CASSVGDRNSPLHF
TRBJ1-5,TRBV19,CASSAELQLGGNQPQHF
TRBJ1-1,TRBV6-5,CASSYSSGYTEAFF
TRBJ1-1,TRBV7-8,CASSLEGRSLGAFF
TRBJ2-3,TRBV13,CASSLTRLGDTQYF